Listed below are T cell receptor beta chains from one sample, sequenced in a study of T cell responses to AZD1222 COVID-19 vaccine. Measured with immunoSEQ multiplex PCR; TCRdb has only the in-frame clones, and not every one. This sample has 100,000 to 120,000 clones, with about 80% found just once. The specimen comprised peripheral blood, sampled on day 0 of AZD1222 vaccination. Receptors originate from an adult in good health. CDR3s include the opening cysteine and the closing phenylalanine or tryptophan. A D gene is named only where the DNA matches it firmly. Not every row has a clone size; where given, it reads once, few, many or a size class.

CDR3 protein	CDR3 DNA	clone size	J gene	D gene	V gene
CASSKEADRAYEQYF	TGTGCCAGCAGCAAAGAGGCGGACAGGGCCTACGAGCAGTACTTC	NA	TRBJ2-7	NA	TRBV21-1
CASSSVTGELFF	TGTGCCAGCAGCTCAGTCACCGGGGAGCTGTTTTTT	NA	TRBJ2-2	NA	TRBV7-9
CASSESVRSPLHF	TGTGCCAGCAGTGAGTCGGTGCGATCACCCCTCCACTTT	NA	TRBJ1-6	NA	TRBV6-4
CASSQDSGQAYNEQFF	TGCGCCAGCAGCCAAGATTCGGGACAAGCCTACAATGAGCAGTTCTTC	NA	TRBJ2-1	NA	TRBV4-1
CASSGRLGSYNEQFF	TGTGCCAGCAGTGGTCGACTAGGATCCTACAATGAGCAGTTCTTC	few	TRBJ2-1	NA	TRBV2
CASSVVMTETIYF	TGTGCCAGCAGCGTCGTTATGACCGAAACCATATATTTT	NA	TRBJ1-3	NA	TRBV2
CASSQNLNPGPFNSPLHF	TGTGCCAGCAGCCAAAACTTAAACCCGGGACCATTTAATTCACCCCTCCACTTT	NA	TRBJ1-6	NA	TRBV3-1/TRBV3-2
CASSQWAVTANSPLHF	TGCGCCAGCAGCCAATGGGCGGTGACAGCTAATTCACCCCTCCACTTT	NA	TRBJ1-6	NA	TRBV4-3
CASSQVPGQGGGYTF	TGTGCCAGCAGCCAAGTCCCGGGACAGGGCGGCGGCTACACCTTC	few	TRBJ1-2	TRBD1	TRBV3-1/TRBV3-2
CASSLWRLSSYNEQFF	TGTGCCAGCAGCTTATGGCGGTTGAGCTCCTACAATGAGCAGTTCTTC	NA	TRBJ2-1	NA	TRBV13
CATSRGLGEVQYF	TGTGCCACCAGCAGAGGTTTAGGGGAAGTGCAGTACTTC	NA	TRBJ2-7	NA	TRBV15
CASSYLATYEQYF	TGTGCCAGCAGCTACCTAGCCACCTACGAGCAGTACTTC	few	TRBJ2-7	NA	TRBV7-2
CASSQLRDGYYGYTF	TGTGCCAGCAGCCAACTCCGGGACGGATACTATGGCTACACCTTC	NA	TRBJ1-2	NA	TRBV4-2
CAWSATGRGGYTF	TGTGCCTGGAGTGCCACGGGGAGAGGAGGCTACACCTTC	NA	TRBJ1-2	NA	TRBV30
CASSLRDRGYEQYF	TGTGCCAGCAGCTTACGGGACAGGGGCTACGAGCAGTACTTC	NA	TRBJ2-7	TRBD1	TRBV7-2
CASSGVSGYPGNTIYF	TGTGCCAGCAGCGGTGTATCAGGTTATCCTGGAAACACCATATATTTT	NA	TRBJ1-3	NA	TRBV5-5
CASSRSSRALQGYTF	TGTGCCAGTAGTAGGTCCAGCCGCGCCCTTCAGGGCTACACCTTC	NA	TRBJ1-2	NA	TRBV19
CASSLRDGTDTQYF	TGTGCCAGCAGCCTTCGCGACGGCACAGATACGCAGTATTTT	few	TRBJ2-3	NA	TRBV7-9
CASSIRPSDQPQHF	TGTGCCAGTAGTATCCGGCCCTCGGATCAGCCCCAGCATTTT	NA	TRBJ1-5	NA	TRBV19
CASSLDRGLYGYTF	TGTGCCAGCAGCTTGGATAGGGGGCTCTATGGCTACACCTTC	NA	TRBJ1-2	TRBD1	TRBV5-6
CASARDRGTEAFF	TGTGCCAGCGCCAGGGACAGGGGAACTGAAGCTTTCTTT	NA	TRBJ1-1	TRBD1	TRBV5-6
CASNNNFYQPQHF	TGTGCCAGTAATAACAACTTTTATCAGCCCCAGCATTTT	once	TRBJ1-5	NA	TRBV19
CASRSGAAGGNQPQHF	TGTGCCAGCAGATCAGGGGCTGCGGGTGGCAATCAGCCCCAGCATTTT	NA	TRBJ1-5	NA	TRBV2
CASSFGQYEAFF	TGTGCCAGCAGCTTTGGACAGTATGAAGCTTTCTTT	NA	TRBJ1-1	NA	TRBV5-6
CASSLGQGNSPLHF	TGTGCCAGCAGCTTGGGACAGGGGAATTCACCCCTCCACTTT	NA	TRBJ1-6	TRBD1	TRBV5-4
CASSESGVITSGPYNEQFF	TGCGCCAGCAGTGAGTCAGGGGTGATCACTAGCGGACCCTACAATGAGCAGTTCTTC	NA	TRBJ2-1	TRBD2	TRBV10-2
CASSHRGPNTGELFF	TGTGCCAGCAGTCACAGGGGGCCGAACACCGGGGAGCTGTTTTTT	NA	TRBJ2-2	TRBD1	TRBV7-9
CASSPPAGQNTGELFF	TGTGCCAGCTCACCACCGGCAGGGCAGAACACCGGGGAGCTGTTTTTT	NA	TRBJ2-2	NA	TRBV18
CASSREGLADNEQFF	TGTGCCAGCAGCCGAGAGGGACTAGCGGACAATGAGCAGTTCTTC	NA	TRBJ2-1	TRBD2	TRBV11-2
CAISDTGSGELFF	TGTGCCATCAGTGACACGGGATCCGGGGAGCTGTTTTTT	NA	TRBJ2-2	NA	TRBV10-3
CASKLGGNEQYF	TGTGCCAGCAAGTTGGGGGGTAACGAGCAGTACTTC	NA	TRBJ2-7	NA	TRBV6-6
CASSRGWDRGPDGYTF	TGCGCCAGCAGCCGGGGCTGGGACAGGGGGCCGGATGGCTACACCTTC	NA	TRBJ1-2	TRBD1	TRBV5-1
CASSDSFGEQYF	TGTGCCAGCAGTGACTCTTTCGGCGAGCAGTACTTC	NA	TRBJ2-7	NA	TRBV2
CASTPQAPYEQYF	TGTGCCAGCACCCCTCAAGCCCCCTACGAGCAGTACTTC	NA	TRBJ2-7	NA	TRBV12-3/TRBV12-4
CASSRGQYNEQFF	TGTGCCAGCAGCCGGGGACAGTACAATGAGCAGTTCTTC	NA	TRBJ2-1	TRBD1	TRBV5-6
CASSLVGGYEQYF	TGTGCCAGCAGTTTAGTTGGTGGCTACGAGCAGTACTTC	NA	TRBJ2-7	NA	TRBV12-3/TRBV12-4
CASSPQPTGQTEAFF	TGTGCCAGCAGCCCACAGCCGACAGGGCAAACTGAAGCTTTCTTT	NA	TRBJ1-1	TRBD1	TRBV3-1/TRBV3-2
CASRSTGTLNTEAFF	TGTGCCAGCAGATCAACCGGGACCCTGAACACTGAAGCTTTCTTT	NA	TRBJ1-1	NA	TRBV6-5
CASSSQSGGATDTQYF	TGCGCCAGCAGCTCACAGAGCGGGGGGGCGACAGATACGCAGTATTTT	NA	TRBJ2-3	TRBD2	TRBV5-1
CASSEGLAYEQYF	TGTGCCAGCAGTGAGGGACTAGCTTACGAGCAGTACTTC	once	TRBJ2-7	TRBD2	TRBV6-1
CASSQDNNQPQHF	TGTGCCAGCAGCCAGGACAACAATCAGCCCCAGCATTTT	NA	TRBJ1-5	NA	TRBV6-5
CARGWTGLGYTF	TGTGCCAGGGGGTGGACAGGGCTTGGCTACACCTTC	NA	TRBJ1-2	TRBD1	TRBV19
CASSYDPQAGGLADTQYF	TGTGCCAGCAGTTACGATCCCCAAGCGGGGGGGCTAGCAGATACGCAGTATTTT	NA	TRBJ2-3	TRBD2	TRBV6-2/TRBV6-3
CASSVSQVYNEQFF	TGTGCCAGCAGCGTATCACAGGTTTACAATGAGCAGTTCTTC	NA	TRBJ2-1	NA	TRBV7-9
CSVEQGGYGYTF	TGCAGCGTTGAGCAGGGCGGCTATGGCTACACCTTC	NA	TRBJ1-2	NA	TRBV29-1
CASSLVVSWGPQETQYF	TGTGCCAGCAGCTTAGTAGTTTCGTGGGGCCCCCAAGAGACCCAGTACTTC	NA	TRBJ2-5	NA	TRBV7-8